This is a list of T cell receptor beta chains from one sample in a study of blood T cell repertoires in COVID-19. Measured with immunoSEQ multiplex PCR; TCRdb has only the in-frame clones, and not every one. The table includes roughly 100,000 clones, approximately 90% detected once. Sequencing input: peripheral blood. These receptors all stem from a man in his forties or fifties with acute or convalescent COVID-19. CDR3s include the opening cysteine and the closing phenylalanine or tryptophan. The D gene is left open where the match is weak. Size is omitted from some rows. Given values are once, few, many or a class for expanded clones.

abundance,j_gene,d_gene,v_gene,CDR3nt,CDR3aa
.,TRBJ2-3,.,TRBV5-8,TGTGCCAGCAGCTATAGCGCGGGGTATAGCACAGATACGCAGTATTTT,CASSYSAGYSTDTQYF
.,TRBJ1-1,.,TRBV7-2,TGTGCCAGCAGCCCGCGGGCCAACACTGAAGCTTTCTTT,CASSPRANTEAFF
.,TRBJ2-1,TRBD1,TRBV12-5,TGTGCTAGTGGCCCCCCCCGACAGGGGGAATTGGATGAGCAGTTCTTC,CASGPPRQGELDEQFF
.,TRBJ1-1,.,TRBV15,TGTGCCACCAGCAGAGATCTCGCAGGGGCGGACACTGAAGCTTTCTTT,CATSRDLAGADTEAFF
.,TRBJ1-3,TRBD1,TRBV25-1,TGTGCCAGCAGTGAAGGGACAGGGGTAAGGGGAAACACCATATATTTT,CASSEGTGVRGNTIYF
few,TRBJ2-2,TRBD2,TRBV5-1,TGCGCCAGCAGCTTGCAGACTAGCGGATCGAACACCGGGGAGCTGTTTTTT,CASSLQTSGSNTGELFF
once,TRBJ1-2,TRBD1,TRBV24-1,TGTGCCACCAGTGAATACGGGACAGGGGGCACGGGTGGCTACACCTTC,CATSEYGTGGTGGYTF
.,TRBJ2-3,TRBD2,TRBV9,TGTGCCAGCAGCGCCGTTAGCGGGAGGGCCGGAGATACGCAGTATTTT,CASSAVSGRAGDTQYF
.,TRBJ2-6,.,TRBV5-1,TGCGCCAGCAGCATTACCGGCTCTGGGGCCAACGTCCTGACTTTC,CASSITGSGANVLTF
.,TRBJ2-7,TRBD2,TRBV6-5,TGTGCCAGCAGTCCCCGGCTAGCGGGAGTTTACGAGCAGTACTTC,CASSPRLAGVYEQYF
once,TRBJ2-7,.,TRBV6-5,TGTGCCAGCAGGGAGGGAGCATTAGAGCAGTACTTC,CASREGALEQYF
once,TRBJ1-1,TRBD1,TRBV5-5,TGTGCCAGCAGCCCGCCTGGACAGGGCTTAGCTTTCTTT,CASSPPGQGLAFF
once,TRBJ2-7,TRBD2,TRBV6-1,TGTGCCAGCAGTGAAGCGGGGGGGGAGCAGTACTTC,CASSEAGGEQYF
.,TRBJ1-2,TRBD1,TRBV6-1,TGTGCCAGCAGTGACCTAGACAGGGGGCAACTCACCTTC,CASSDLDRGQLTF
.,TRBJ1-5,.,TRBV2,TGTGCCAGCACGGGGGGGAGCAATCAGCCCCAGCATTTT,CASTGGSNQPQHF
.,TRBJ1-2,TRBD1,TRBV4-1,TGCGCCAGCAGCCAAGGTCAGGGGGCAGGAGGTAACTATGGCTACACCTTC,CASSQGQGAGGNYGYTF
.,TRBJ1-1,.,TRBV7-8,TGTGCCAGCAGCCCGCCTCGGGAAAACACTGAAGCTTTCTTT,CASSPPRENTEAFF
.,TRBJ1-1,.,TRBV19,TGTGCCACCTCGGGGGGGGAGTACACTGAAGCTTTCTTT,CATSGGEYTEAFF
few,TRBJ2-7,.,TRBV29-1,TGCAGCGTTGGGGACACCTACGAGCAGTACTTC,CSVGDTYEQYF
.,TRBJ1-3,.,TRBV4-3,TGCGCCAGCAGCCGGACAGTTGGAAACACCATATATTTT,CASSRTVGNTIYF
.,TRBJ2-7,.,TRBV9,TGTGCCAGCAGTCCCCACGGGGGAGAGCAGTACTTC,CASSPHGGEQYF
.,TRBJ2-6,.,TRBV14,TGTGCCAGCAGCCAGCGGCAATGGGCCAACGTCCTGACTTTC,CASSQRQWANVLTF
.,TRBJ2-1,TRBD1,TRBV5-1,TGCGCCAGCAGCTTTTCCGGGACAGGGGGGAATGAGCAGTTCTTC,CASSFSGTGGNEQFF
.,TRBJ2-7,TRBD1,TRBV28,TGTGCCAGCAGTTTAGGGTGGGGGACAGCCCCTGGGGAGCAGTACTTC,CASSLGWGTAPGEQYF
.,TRBJ2-7,.,TRBV4-2,TGTGCCAGCAGCGTATCGACTAGGAGCTCGTACGAGCAGTACTTC,CASSVSTRSSYEQYF
.,TRBJ2-3,TRBD2,TRBV5-1,TGCGCCAGCAGCGGAGGGACTAGCGCAAGTAGGGATACGCAGTATTTT,CASSGGTSASRDTQYF
.,TRBJ1-5,.,TRBV9,TGTGCCAGCAGCGTAGGCTATAGCAATCAGCCCCAGCATTTT,CASSVGYSNQPQHF
.,TRBJ2-3,TRBD1,TRBV5-1,TGCGCCAGCAGCTTGGACGGGACAGGGATCCCAGATACGCAGTATTTT,CASSLDGTGIPDTQYF
once,TRBJ1-5,TRBD1,TRBV19,TGTGCCAGTACCTCATTCTGGGACAGGGGGGATTTCGGTCAGCCCCAGCATTTT,CASTSFWDRGDFGQPQHF
.,TRBJ1-2,TRBD1,TRBV7-2,TGTGCCAGCAGCGTGACAGGGCGGGTGGACTATGGCTACACCTTC,CASSVTGRVDYGYTF
.,TRBJ2-7,.,TRBV12-5,TGTGCTAGTGGACCCGGTGGAGCCTCCTACGAGCAGTACTTC,CASGPGGASYEQYF
.,TRBJ1-6,.,TRBV6-5,TGTGCCAGCAGGGGGGCGGTGAGTAATTCACCCCTCCACTTT,CASRGAVSNSPLHF